The 16 T cell receptor beta chains below all came from one sample that was sequenced in a study of breast tumors, draining lymph nodes, adjacent tissues. TCRdb re-called the multiplex PCR reads through MiXCR, storing one row per CDR3 protein. The data contain around 70,000 distinct CDR3 sequences, approximately 47% of them singletons. The sample was breast tumor tissue. The receptor source for this set is a female donor with breast cancer. Some clones in this sample may be carry-over from other donors' samples.

Many counts were recorded for this clonotype. This rearrangement joins TRBV7-2 to TRBJ2-3; a possible D gene is TRBD2 (6 bases). V lost 5 bases and J 5 bases, leaving 17 bases between the germline ends. CDR1 and CDR2 (germline): SGHTA, FQGNSA. The CDR3 consists of 15 residues. Here the CDR3 DNA reads TGTGCCAGCAGCATCCCGCGGGATTCAGGAGATACGCAGTATTTT. Protein sequence: CASSIPRDSGDTQYF.

This clonotype was counted ten times or more. The chain links TRBV5-6 to TRBJ2-7; tentative D call: TRBD1 (6 bases). CDR3 length: 16 amino acids. Trimming took 3 bases from V and 4 from J, leaving 20 bases between them. In germline, CDR1 is SGHDT, CDR2 YYEEEE. The CDR3, as DNA: TGTGCCAGCAGCTGGGCGAACGACAGGAACCGATACGAGCAGTACTTC. It yields the protein CASSWANDRNRYEQYF. Together with reference TRBV5-6 and TRBJ2-7, the CDR3 gives the full variable domain: DAGVTQSPTHLIKTRGQQVTLRCSPKSGHDTVSWYQQALGQGPQFIFQYYEEEERQRGNFPDRFSGHQFPNYSSELNVNALLLGDSALYLCASSWANDRNRYEQYFGPGTRLTVT.

CDR3 sequence reads: CASVPQGRVAFSGANVLTF. The CDR3 DNA is TGTGCTAGTGTCCCTCAGGGCAGGGTTGCATTCTCTGGGGCCAACGTCCTGACTTTC. The chain links TRBV12-5 to TRBJ2-6, with D possibly matching TRBD1 (5 bases). This CDR3 is 19 amino acids long. The V gene's germline CDR1 is LGHNT and CDR2 FRNRAP. V dropped 7 bases and J dropped 0 bases, with 22 bases sitting between them.

This clonotype came up many times. The chain joins TRBV19 to TRBJ1-4; 8 nucleotides align to TRBD1. The germline V gene has CDR1 LNHDA and CDR2 SQIVND (reference sequence). V shed 5 bases and J 0 bases; nucleotides not matched to a gene: 14. The CDR3 extends over 19 amino acids. CDR3 sequence reads: CASSPKNPGQATTNEKLFF. DNA of the CDR3: TGTGCCAGTAGTCCCAAAAACCCGGGACAGGCGACAACTAATGAAAAACTGTTTTTT. Using reference TRBV19 and TRBJ1-4 for the parts outside the CDR3, the full variable domain is DGGITQSPKYLFRKEGQNVTLSCEQNLNHDAMYWYRQDPGQGLRLIYYSQIVNDFQKGDIAEGYSVSREKKESFPLTVTSAQKNPTAFYLCASSPKNPGQATTNEKLFFGSGTQLSVL.

This clonotype was found many times. The gene calls are TRBV6-1 and TRBJ2-3; 7 nucleotides match TRBD1. Germline CDR1 and CDR2: MNHNS and SASEGT. The CDR3 length is 16 residues. Trimming cost V 2 bases and J 0 bases; bases outside gene matches: 5. CDR3 residues: CASSESRGWSTDTQYF. The CDR3 DNA reads TGTGCCAGCAGTGAATCCAGGGGGTGGAGCACAGATACGCAGTATTTT.

In its sample, this clonotype was seen many times. This clone may be a read error of a much larger clone one base away. J is TRBJ1-5 and V is TRBV7-8; no definite D call. This CDR3 has 17 amino acids. In germline, CDR1 is SGHVS, CDR2 FQNEAQ. The germline V and J ends were trimmed by 1 base and 2 bases, with 15 bases remaining between them. CDR3 coding DNA: TGTGCCAGCAGCTTAGTCCCAAGGTATGGTGGCAATCAGCCCCAGCATTTT. Its translation is CASSLVPRYGGNQPQHF.

This sequence joins TRBV9 and TRBJ2-5; possible D gene TRBD1, 7 bases. The germline V gene has CDR1 SGDLS and CDR2 YYNGEE. V was clipped by 3 bases and J by 5 bases, with 11 bases between them. The length of the CDR3 is 13 residues. CDR3 nucleotides: TGTGCCAGCAGCGCGACAGGGAGGGAGACCCAGTACTTC. This sequence encodes CASSATGRETQYF.

The chain is built from TRBV5-1 and TRBJ1-1; TRBD1 might be the D (5 bases). The CDR3 totals 17 residues. Per germline, CDR1 SGHRS and CDR2 YFSETQ. V dropped 1 base and J dropped 0 bases, with 16 bases sitting between them. The CDR3 region is CASSLSGAKGVNTEAFF. The CDR3 bases are TGCGCCAGCAGCTTGTCCGGGGCCAAAGGCGTGAACACTGAAGCTTTCTTT.

This clonotype showed up many times. V usage is TRBV7-3 and J usage is TRBJ2-2, with D tentatively TRBD2 (6 bases). Trimming cost V 0 bases and J 7 bases, with 24 bases left between them. The CDR3 sequence is 19 residues long. The germline CDR1 and CDR2 sequences are SGHTA and FQGTGA. CDR3 coding DNA: TGTGCCAGCAGCTTAACGGGGGACGGAGGGGTTCGAAAGGGCGGGGAGCTGTTTTTT. Protein product: CASSLTGDGGVRKGGELFF. The variable domain in full, with the rest retrieved from reference TRBV7-3 and TRBJ2-2, is GAGVSQTPSNKVTEKGKYVELRCDPISGHTALYWYRQSLGQGPEFLIYFQGTGAADDSGLPNDRFFAVRPEGSVSTLKIQRTERGDSAVYLCASSLTGDGGVRKGGELFFGEGSRLTVL.

The V and J genes are TRBV11-2 and TRBJ1-2; D remains ambiguous. Germline CDR1 is SGHAT and CDR2 is FQNNGV. The CDR3 is made up of 13 amino acids. Trimming took off 5 bases at V and 5 bases at J, with 12 bases between the two ends. The CDR3 nucleotides read TGTGCCAGCAGCGCCCGATTGCTTTATGGCTACACCTTC. Amino acid sequence: CASSARLLYGYTF.

This clonotype is classed as medium-sized. The rearrangement uses TRBV7-8 and TRBJ2-3; weak D call: TRBD2 (5 bases). The CDR3 length is 19 residues. V was cut by 4 bases and J by 5 bases, with 28 bases left in between. Per germline, CDR1 SGHVS and CDR2 FQNEAQ. CDR3 nucleotide sequence: TGTGCCAGCAGCTCAGCACCCCGAAGAGGCGTACGGGCGGGAGATACGCAGTATTTT. Its translation: CASSSAPRRGVRAGDTQYF.

This clonotype was observed many times. This may arise from a read error, as a much more abundant clone is one base away. The genes are TRBV20-1 and TRBJ2-5, with D unresolved. The CDR3 has 15 amino acids. CDR1 and CDR2 (germline): DFQATT, SNEGSKA (reference sequence). V was pared by 0 bases and J by 4 bases, with 15 bases between. As DNA, the CDR3 is TGCAGTGCTAGAGATGGTTTCGGGTTTGCAGAGACCCAGTACTTC. Its translation is CSARDGFGFAETQYF.

The table lists this clonotype with many counts. It may be a read error: a sequence one base away is much more abundant. V gene TRBV11-1 combines with J gene TRBJ1-2; D unresolved. CDR1 and CDR2 (germline): SGHAT, FQDESV (reference sequence). V lost 3 bases and J lost 6, with 20 bases in between. There are 16 residues in the CDR3. The DNA of the CDR3 is TGTGCCAGCAGCTTTCCAGGTCGTGCGTCGAGGAATGGCTACACCTTC. As protein: CASSFPGRASRNGYTF.

The rearrangement joins TRBV6-2 or TRBV6-3 to TRBJ1-5; the D gene is possibly TRBD1 (5 bases). Per the germline V gene, CDR1 is MNHEY and CDR2 is SVGEGT. V lost 6 bases and J 0 bases, leaving 12 bases between the germline ends. The CDR3 covers 15 residues. CDR3 sequence (DNA): TGTGCCAGCAGCCGCGGGGGAGATAGCAATCAGCCCCAGCATTTT. Translation: CASSRGGDSNQPQHF.

The chain recombines TRBV29-1 with TRBJ1-2; the match to TRBD1 covers 7 bases. The CDR3 is 14 residues long. V lost 6 bases to trimming and J lost 1 base; unmatched junction nucleotides: 8. The germline gives CDR1 SQVTM, CDR2 ANQGSEA. The CDR3 DNA reads as TGCAGCGTCGGGTCAGGGGGTGATAACTATGGCTACACCTTC. Residues: CSVGSGGDNYGYTF.

This clonotype was detected only once. This sequence joins TRBV7-9 and TRBJ2-5; 8 nucleotides match TRBD1. Per germline, CDR1 SEHNR and CDR2 FQNEAQ (reference sequence). The CDR3 length is 14 residues. With V trimmed by 5 bases and J by 9 bases, 11 bases remained unmatched. The CDR3 loop is CASSRRTGKEPQYF. In nucleotides, the CDR3 is TGTGCCAGCAGCAGAAGGACAGGGAAGGAGCCCCAGTACTTC.